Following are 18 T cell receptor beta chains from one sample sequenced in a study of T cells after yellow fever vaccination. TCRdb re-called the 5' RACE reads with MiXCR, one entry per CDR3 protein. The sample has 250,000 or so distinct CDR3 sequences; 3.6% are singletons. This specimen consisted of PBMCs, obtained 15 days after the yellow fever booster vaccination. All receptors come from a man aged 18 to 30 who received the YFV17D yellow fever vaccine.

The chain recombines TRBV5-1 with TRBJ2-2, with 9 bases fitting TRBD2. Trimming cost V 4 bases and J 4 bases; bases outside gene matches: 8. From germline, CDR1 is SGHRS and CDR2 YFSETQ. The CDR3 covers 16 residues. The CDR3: CASSPGTSLPTGELFF. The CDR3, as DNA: TGCGCCAGCAGCCCGGGGACTAGCCTTCCCACCGGGGAGCTGTTTTTT.

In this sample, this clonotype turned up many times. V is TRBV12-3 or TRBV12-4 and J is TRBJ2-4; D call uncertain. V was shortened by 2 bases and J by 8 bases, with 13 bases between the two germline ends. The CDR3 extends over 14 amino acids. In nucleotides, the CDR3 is TGTGCCAGCAGTTTAATCCAGAAGCTGGACATTCAGTACTTC. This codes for CASSLIQKLDIQYF.

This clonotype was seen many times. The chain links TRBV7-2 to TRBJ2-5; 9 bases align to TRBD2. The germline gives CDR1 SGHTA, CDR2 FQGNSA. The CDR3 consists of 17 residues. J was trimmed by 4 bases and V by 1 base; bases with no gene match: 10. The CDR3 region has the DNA TGTGCCAGCAGCTTAGGGGTAGGCGGGGGGGCCGGAGAGACCCAGTACTTC. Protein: CASSLGVGGGAGETQYF.

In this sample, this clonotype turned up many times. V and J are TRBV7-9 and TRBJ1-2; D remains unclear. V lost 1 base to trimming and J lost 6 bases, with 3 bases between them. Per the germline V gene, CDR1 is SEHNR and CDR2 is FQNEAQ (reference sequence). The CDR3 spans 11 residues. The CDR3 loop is CASSLVDGYTF. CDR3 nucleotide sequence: TGTGCCAGCAGCTTAGTGGATGGCTACACCTTC.

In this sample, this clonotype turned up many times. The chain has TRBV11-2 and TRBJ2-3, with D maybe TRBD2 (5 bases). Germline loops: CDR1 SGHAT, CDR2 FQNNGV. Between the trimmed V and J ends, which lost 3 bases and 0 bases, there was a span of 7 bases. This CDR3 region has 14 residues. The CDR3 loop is CASSFQRSTDTQYF. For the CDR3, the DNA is TGTGCCAGCAGCTTTCAGCGGAGCACAGATACGCAGTATTTT.

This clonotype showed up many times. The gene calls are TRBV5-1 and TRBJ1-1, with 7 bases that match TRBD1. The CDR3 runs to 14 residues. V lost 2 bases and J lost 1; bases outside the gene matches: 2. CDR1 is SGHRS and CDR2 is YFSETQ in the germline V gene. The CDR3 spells CASSFYRGNTEAFF. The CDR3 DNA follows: TGCGCCAGCAGCTTTTACAGGGGGAACACTGAAGCTTTCTTT. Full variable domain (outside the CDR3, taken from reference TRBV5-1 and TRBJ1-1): KAGVTQTPRYLIKTRGQQVTLSCSPISGHRSVSWYQQTPGQGLQFLFEYFSETQRNKGNFPGRFSGRQFSNSRSEMNVSTLELGDSALYLCASSFYRGNTEAFFGQGTRLTVV.

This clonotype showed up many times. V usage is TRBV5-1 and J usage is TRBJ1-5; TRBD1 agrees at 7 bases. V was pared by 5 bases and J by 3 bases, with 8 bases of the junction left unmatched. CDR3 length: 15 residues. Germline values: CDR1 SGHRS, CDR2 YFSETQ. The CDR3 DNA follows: TGCGCCAGCAGTCGGACAGGTGGTTCCAATCAGCCCCAGCATTTT. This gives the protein CASSRTGGSNQPQHF.

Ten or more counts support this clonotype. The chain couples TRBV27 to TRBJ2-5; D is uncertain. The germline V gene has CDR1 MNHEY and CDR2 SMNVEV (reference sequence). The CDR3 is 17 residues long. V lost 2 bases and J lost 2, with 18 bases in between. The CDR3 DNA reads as TGTGCCAGCAGTTTAGAACCTCCTTTGGCGATACAAGAGACCCAGTACTTC. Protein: CASSLEPPLAIQETQYF.

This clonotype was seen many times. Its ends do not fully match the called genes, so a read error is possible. CDR3 sequence: CASRLVSEQYF. The CDR3 DNA sequence: TGCGCCAGCAGATTGGTTAGCGAGCAGTACTTC. V gene TRBV5-1 combines with J gene TRBJ2-7; D unclear. Germline assignment: CDR1 SGHRS and CDR2 YFSETQ. The CDR3 is 11 residues long. Full variable domain (remainder filled in from reference TRBV5-1 and TRBJ2-7): KAGVTQTPRYLIKTRGQQVTLSCSPISGHRSVSWYQQTPGQGLQFLFEYFSETQRNKGNFPGRFSGRQFSNSRSEMNVSTLELGDSALYLCASRLVSEQYFGPGTRLTVT.

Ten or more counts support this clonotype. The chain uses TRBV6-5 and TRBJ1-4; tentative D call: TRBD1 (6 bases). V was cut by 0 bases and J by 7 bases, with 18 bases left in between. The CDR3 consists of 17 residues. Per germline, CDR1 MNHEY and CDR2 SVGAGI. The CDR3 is CASSYSTPGQGTEKLFF. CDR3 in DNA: TGTGCCAGCAGTTACTCTACACCAGGGCAGGGGACTGAAAAACTGTTTTTT.

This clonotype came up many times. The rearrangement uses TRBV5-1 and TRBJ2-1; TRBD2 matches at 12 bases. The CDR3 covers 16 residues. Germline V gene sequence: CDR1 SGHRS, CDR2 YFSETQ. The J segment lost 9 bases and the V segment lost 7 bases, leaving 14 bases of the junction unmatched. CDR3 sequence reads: CASARLAGAQKGEQFF. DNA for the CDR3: TGCGCCAGCGCGAGACTAGCGGGGGCGCAGAAGGGTGAGCAGTTCTTC.

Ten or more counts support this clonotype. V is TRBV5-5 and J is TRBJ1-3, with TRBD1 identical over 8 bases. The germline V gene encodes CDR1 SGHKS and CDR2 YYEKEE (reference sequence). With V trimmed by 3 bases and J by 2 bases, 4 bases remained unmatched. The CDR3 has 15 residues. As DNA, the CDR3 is TGTGCCAGCAGCTCCCAGACAGGGGCTGGAAACACCATATATTTT. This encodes CASSSQTGAGNTIYF. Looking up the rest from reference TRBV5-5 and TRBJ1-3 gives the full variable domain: DAGVTQSPTHLIKTRGQQVTLRCSPISGHKSVSWYQQVLGQGPQFIFQYYEKEERGRGNFPDRFSARQFPNYSSELNVNALLLGDSALYLCASSSQTGAGNTIYFGEGSWLTVV.

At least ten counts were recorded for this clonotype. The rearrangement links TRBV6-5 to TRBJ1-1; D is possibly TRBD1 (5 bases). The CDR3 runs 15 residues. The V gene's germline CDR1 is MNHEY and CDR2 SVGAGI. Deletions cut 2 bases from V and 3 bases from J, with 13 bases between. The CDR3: CASSYRPGDHTEAFF. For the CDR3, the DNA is TGTGCCAGCAGTTACAGACCGGGGGATCACACTGAAGCTTTCTTT.

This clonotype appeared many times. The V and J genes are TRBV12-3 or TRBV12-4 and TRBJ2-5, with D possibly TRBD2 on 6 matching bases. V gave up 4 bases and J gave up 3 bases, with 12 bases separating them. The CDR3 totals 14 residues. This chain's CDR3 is CASSSGLPKETQYF. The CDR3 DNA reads TGTGCCAGCAGTTCGGGACTCCCAAAAGAGACCCAGTACTTC.

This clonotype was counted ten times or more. For the CDR3, the DNA is TGCAGCGTTGAAGGAAGTCTTGGTCTGGGGTCCAACTATGGCTACACCTTC. Amino acids: CSVEGSLGLGSNYGYTF. The gene calls are TRBV29-1 and TRBJ1-2; D unclear. The germline gives CDR1 SQVTM, CDR2 ANQGSEA. There are 17 residues in the CDR3. The ends were cut back, 1 base at V and 2 bases at J, with 20 bases in the middle.

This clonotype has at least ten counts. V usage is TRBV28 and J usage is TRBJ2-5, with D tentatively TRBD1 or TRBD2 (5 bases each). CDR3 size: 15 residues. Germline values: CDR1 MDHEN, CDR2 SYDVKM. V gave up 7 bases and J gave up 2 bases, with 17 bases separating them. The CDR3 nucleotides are TGTGCCAGCAAGAGGGGTGGTGGATCTCAAGAGACCCAGTACTTC. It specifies CASKRGGGSQETQYF.

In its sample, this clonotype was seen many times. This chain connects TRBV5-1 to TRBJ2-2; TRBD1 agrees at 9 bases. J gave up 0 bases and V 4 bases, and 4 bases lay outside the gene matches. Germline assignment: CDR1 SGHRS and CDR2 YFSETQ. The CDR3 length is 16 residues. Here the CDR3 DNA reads TGCGCCAGCAGCGTGGACAGGGGTTCGAACACCGGGGAGCTGTTTTTT. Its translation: CASSVDRGSNTGELFF.

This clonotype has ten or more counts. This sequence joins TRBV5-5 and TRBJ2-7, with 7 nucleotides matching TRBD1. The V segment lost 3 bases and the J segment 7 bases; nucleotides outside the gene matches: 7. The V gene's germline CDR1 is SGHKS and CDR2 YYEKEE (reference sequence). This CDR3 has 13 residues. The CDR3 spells CASSWTGTVEQYV. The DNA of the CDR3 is TGTGCCAGCAGCTGGACCGGGACAGTAGAGCAGTACGTC.